A selection of T cell receptor beta chains follows, all from one sample in a study of PD-L1 blockade in urothelial cancer. Here immunoSEQ multiplex PCR was the method, and the copy in TCRdb shows in-frame clones only, minus some. This sample has 15,000 to 20,000 clones; roughly 90% occur once, and the top ten carry roughly 13%. The material was PBMCs, obtained around atezolizumab (anti-PD-L1) treatment. Receptors were obtained from a man aged 65 to 85 with urothelial cancer. The CDR3 runs from the conserved cysteine through the conserved F or W. A D gene is named only where the DNA matches it firmly. Expanded clones are given a class, and other clones once, few, many or no size at all.

TRBJ2-2 | - | TRBV30 | few | CAWGLYTGELFF | TGTGCCTGGGGACTGTACACCGGGGAGCTGTTTTTT
TRBJ2-6 | - | TRBV5-8 | - | CASSFRGTGANVLTF | TGTGCCAGCAGCTTTCGGGGGACGGGGGCCAACGTCCTGACTTTC
TRBJ2-7 | - | TRBV11-2 | - | CATSLEQPVSYEQYF | TGTGCCACCTCCCTGGAACAGCCGGTTTCCTACGAGCAGTACTTC
TRBJ1-1 | TRBD1 | TRBV25-1 | once | CASSESGDRVKAFF | TGTGCCAGCAGTGAATCTGGGGACAGGGTTAAAGCTTTCTTT
TRBJ1-2 | TRBD1 | TRBV12-5 | medium-sized | CASGEPGQVYGYTF | TGTGCTAGTGGTGAACCGGGACAGGTCTATGGCTACACCTTC
TRBJ1-2 | - | TRBV4-2 | few | CASSQVRGSHYTF | TGTGCCAGCAGCCAAGTCCGCGGGTCCCACTACACCTTC
TRBJ2-3 | TRBD1 | TRBV10-1 | - | CASSESRGTAFTDTQYF | TGCGCCAGCAGTGAGTCCAGAGGGACAGCGTTCACAGATACGCAGTATTTT
TRBJ2-1 | TRBD2 | TRBV4-2 | - | CASSRATSGGYNEQFF | TGTGCCAGCAGCCGAGCGACTAGCGGGGGATACAATGAGCAGTTCTTC
TRBJ1-1 | - | TRBV6-5 | - | CASSYSIQGTEAFF | TGTGCCAGCAGTTACTCGATCCAGGGAACTGAAGCTTTCTTT
TRBJ1-1 | - | TRBV10-3 | once | CAISEGVGFTEAFF | TGTGCCATCAGTGAAGGGGTGGGGTTTACTGAAGCTTTCTTT
TRBJ2-1 | - | TRBV4-2 | - | CASSRDLRASNEQFF | TGTGCCAGCAGCCGGGACTTGCGGGCCTCCAATGAGCAGTTCTTC
TRBJ2-3 | - | TRBV11-3 | - | CASSVDAGALDTQYF | TGTGCCAGCAGCGTAGACGCGGGGGCGTTGGATACGCAGTATTTT
TRBJ2-1 | TRBD1 | TRBV28 | - | CASITGTGGYNEQFF | TGTGCCAGCATTACCGGGACAGGGGGTTACAATGAGCAGTTCTTC
TRBJ1-1 | - | TRBV2 | - | CASSSQGNTEAFF | TGTGCCAGCAGTAGTCAGGGGAACACTGAAGCTTTCTTT
TRBJ1-2 | TRBD1 | TRBV4-1 | - | CASSQPFHRTGEEDGYTF | TGCGCCAGCAGCCAACCCTTTCACCGGACAGGGGAGGAGGATGGCTACACCTTC
TRBJ2-7 | TRBD1 | TRBV5-1 | - | CASSSTGTGGHEQYF | TGCGCCAGCAGCTCAACCGGGACAGGGGGCCACGAGCAGTACTTC
TRBJ2-5 | - | TRBV19 | once | CASSIGRPQETQYF | TGTGCCAGTAGTATAGGGCGGCCCCAAGAGACCCAGTACTTC
TRBJ2-7 | TRBD1 | TRBV27 | - | CASSVIGQGLHEQYF | TGTGCCAGCAGTGTAATCGGACAGGGGCTCCACGAGCAGTACTTC
TRBJ2-1 | - | TRBV10-1 | - | CASSEGRTVDNEQFF | TGCGCCAGCAGCGAAGGACGGACAGTGGACAATGAGCAGTTCTTC
TRBJ2-5 | TRBD1 | TRBV28 | - | CASSLPPDRGEETQYF | TGTGCCAGCAGTTTACCTCCGGACAGGGGAGAAGAGACCCAGTACTTC
TRBJ1-5 | - | TRBV27 | - | CASRGAASNQPQHF | TGTGCCAGCAGGGGGGCCGCAAGCAATCAGCCCCAGCATTTT
TRBJ1-2 | - | TRBV6-1 | medium-sized | CASRGGTF | TGTGCCAGCAGGGGGGGTACCTTC
TRBJ1-1 | - | TRBV14 | - | CASSQDLNTEAFF | TGTGCCAGCAGCCAAGACTTGAACACTGAAGCTTTCTTT
TRBJ1-1 | TRBD1 | TRBV5-1 | - | CASSLSGQALLRTEAFF | TGCGCCAGCAGCTTATCGGGACAGGCCCTCTTGAGGACTGAAGCTTTCTTT
TRBJ2-7 | - | TRBV12-2 | - | CASRSVGRPTYEQYF | TGTGCAAGTCGCTCAGTGGGCAGGCCCACCTACGAGCAGTACTTC
TRBJ1-1 | - | TRBV20-1 | - | CSATEAFF | TGCAGTGCCACAGAAGCTTTCTTT
TRBJ2-4 | - | TRBV28 | few | CASSFYSRGLAKNIQYF | TGTGCCAGCAGTTTTTACAGTAGAGGACTAGCCAAAAACATTCAGTACTTC
TRBJ2-7 | TRBD1 | TRBV14 | - | CASSWDRAYEQYF | TGTGCCAGCAGTTGGGACAGAGCCTACGAGCAGTACTTC
TRBJ1-4 | - | TRBV5-1 | - | CASSLGNRDEKLFF | TGCGCCAGCAGCTTGGGCAACAGGGATGAAAAACTGTTTTTT
TRBJ2-4 | - | TRBV10-3 | - | CAISLPGHQGGGGLWDIQYF | TGTGCCATCAGCCTCCCGGGACACCAGGGCGGGGGTGGTCTTTGGGACATTCAGTACTTC
TRBJ1-1 | TRBD1 | TRBV6-1 | - | CASRMDRLRTEAFF | TGTGCCAGCAGGATGGACAGGTTGCGCACTGAAGCTTTCTTT
TRBJ1-1 | - | TRBV5-1 | - | CASRSQTEAFF | TGCGCCAGCAGGTCACAGACTGAAGCTTTCTTT
TRBJ1-1 | - | TRBV2 | - | CASSETQLNTEAFF | TGTGCCAGCAGTGAAACACAGCTGAACACTGAAGCTTTCTTT
TRBJ2-1 | TRBD2 | TRBV5-8 | - | CASSFIWGRSGGANEQFF | TGTGCCAGCAGCTTCATTTGGGGTCGTAGCGGGGGGGCCAATGAGCAGTTCTTC
TRBJ2-3 | TRBD1 | TRBV2 | - | CASIERTGGRGTQYF | TGTGCCAGCATCGAACGGACAGGTGGTAGGGGCACGCAGTATTTT
TRBJ2-5 | - | TRBV5-5 | - | CASSRDGQTQETQYF | TGTGCCAGCAGCAGGGACGGACAGACCCAAGAGACCCAGTACTTC
TRBJ2-3 | - | TRBV19 | - | CASTTGTDTQYF | TGTGCCAGTACGACAGGCACAGATACGCAGTATTTT
TRBJ2-3 | - | TRBV7-2 | - | CASSTQGMVQDTQYF | TGTGCCAGCAGCACACAGGGTATGGTACAAGATACGCAGTATTTT
TRBJ2-7 | TRBD1 | TRBV4-1 | - | CASSPGQGTYEQYF | TGCGCCAGCAGCCCCGGACAGGGAACCTACGAGCAGTACTTC
TRBJ2-1 | - | TRBV5-5 | - | CASMEGLVSANEQFF | TGTGCCAGCATGGAGGGGTTAGTCTCGGCCAATGAGCAGTTCTTC